This T cell receptor beta chain was found in a study of blood T cell repertoires in COVID-19. There are 13 residues in the CDR3. Trimming pared 3 bases from V and 8 bases from J, leaving 11 bases between. Germline V gene lookup returns CDR1 KGHSH and CDR2 LQKENI. TCRdb keeps only in-frame clones here, not all; method: immunoSEQ multiplex PCR. The data hold about 100,000 clones, with 80% to 95% observed a single time. Specimen: peripheral blood. The genes are TRBV18 and TRBJ2-1; a weak D match, TRBD2 (6 bases). The sequence was collected from a man between 45 and 60 years old with active COVID-19. CDR3 sequence (DNA): TGTGCCAGCTCACCGCCTAGCGCCGATGAGCAGTTCTTC. It encodes CASSPPSADEQFF.